The TCR beta chain described here comes from a study of vaccination effects on CD4 cells after COVID-19. Study context: Early samples were taken at day +14, late at days +241, +227, +161. Post-vaccine samples followed the second dose by a median of 72 days.

Measured with immunoSEQ multiplex PCR; TCRdb has only the in-frame clones, and not every one. This table holds about 46,000 clones, about 76% found once. Details on this clone: Antigen specificity is unknown.

Findings and caveats of the study: In the study, convalescent patients were few, and early post-infection timepoints were absent.

Trimming at V came to 3 bases and at J to 7 bases, leaving 1 base not matched to a gene. The CDR3 spans 14 residues. Germline lookup yields CDR1 LGHDT and CDR2 YNNKEL (reference sequence). Cultured cells yielded isolated CD4+ T cells after approximately nine days. The person was diagnosed with PCR-confirmed SARS-CoV-2 infection between March and December 2020. Participants got two doses of BNT162b2 or mRNA-1273 vaccine. This specimen consisted of CD4+ T cells from PBMCs cultured without peptide, obtained after COVID-19 vaccination. This chain links TRBV3-1 (or the pseudogene TRBV3-2) with TRBJ1-6; 9 nucleotides agree with TRBD1. This clonotype was obtained from a human donor who had a prior SARS-CoV-2 infection. The CDR3 nucleotides are TGTGCCAGCAGCCAGACAGGGGGAAATTCACCCCTCCACTTT. The encoded protein is CASSQTGGNSPLHF.